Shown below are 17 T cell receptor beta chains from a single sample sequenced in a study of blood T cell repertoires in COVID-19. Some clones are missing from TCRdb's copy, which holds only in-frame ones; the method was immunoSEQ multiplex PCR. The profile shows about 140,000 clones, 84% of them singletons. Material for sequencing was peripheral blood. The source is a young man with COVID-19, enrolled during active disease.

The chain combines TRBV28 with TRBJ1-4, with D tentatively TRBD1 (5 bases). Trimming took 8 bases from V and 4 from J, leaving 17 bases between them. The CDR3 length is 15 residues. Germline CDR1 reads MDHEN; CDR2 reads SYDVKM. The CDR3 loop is CASRTDRRGNEKLFF. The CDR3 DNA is TGTGCCAGCCGTACTGACAGAAGGGGTAATGAAAAACTGTTTTTT.

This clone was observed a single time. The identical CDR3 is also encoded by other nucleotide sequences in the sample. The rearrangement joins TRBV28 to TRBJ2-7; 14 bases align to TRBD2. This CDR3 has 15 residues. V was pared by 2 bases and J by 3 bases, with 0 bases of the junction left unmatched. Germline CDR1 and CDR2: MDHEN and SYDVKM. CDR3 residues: CASSLGLAGGYEQYF. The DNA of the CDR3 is TGTGCCAGCAGTTTAGGACTAGCGGGGGGCTACGAGCAGTACTTC.

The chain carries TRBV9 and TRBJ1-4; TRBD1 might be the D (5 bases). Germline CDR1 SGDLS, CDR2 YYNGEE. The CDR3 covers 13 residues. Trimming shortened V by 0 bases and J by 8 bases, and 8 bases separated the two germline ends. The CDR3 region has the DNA TGTGCCAGCAGCGTAGCGGAGGGGGAAAAACTGTTTTTT. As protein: CASSVAEGEKLFF.

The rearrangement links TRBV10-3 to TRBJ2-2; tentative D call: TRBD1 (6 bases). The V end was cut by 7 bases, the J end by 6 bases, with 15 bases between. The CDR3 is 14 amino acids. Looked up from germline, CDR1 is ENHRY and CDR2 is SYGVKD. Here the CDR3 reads CAITYRVGAGELFF. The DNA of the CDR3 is TGTGCCATCACCTACAGGGTAGGGGCCGGGGAGCTGTTTTTT.

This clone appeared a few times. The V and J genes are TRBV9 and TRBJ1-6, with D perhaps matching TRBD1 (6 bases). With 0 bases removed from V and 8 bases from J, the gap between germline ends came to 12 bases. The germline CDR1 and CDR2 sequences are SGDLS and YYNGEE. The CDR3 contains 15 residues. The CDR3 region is CASSVEDRRDSPLHF. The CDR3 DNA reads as TGTGCCAGCAGCGTAGAAGACAGGCGGGATTCACCCCTCCACTTT.

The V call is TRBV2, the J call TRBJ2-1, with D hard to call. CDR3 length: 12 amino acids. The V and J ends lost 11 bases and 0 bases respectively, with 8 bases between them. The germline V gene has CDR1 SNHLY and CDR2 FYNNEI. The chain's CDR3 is CASSNSYNEQFF. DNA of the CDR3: TGTGCCTCAAGCAACTCCTACAATGAGCAGTTCTTC.

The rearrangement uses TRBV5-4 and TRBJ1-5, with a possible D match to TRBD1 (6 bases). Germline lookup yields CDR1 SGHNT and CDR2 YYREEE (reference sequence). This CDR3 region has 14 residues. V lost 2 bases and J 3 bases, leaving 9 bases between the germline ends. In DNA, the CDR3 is TGTGCCAGCAGCTTACAGGGAACCAATCAGCCCCAGCATTTT. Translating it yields CASSLQGTNQPQHF.

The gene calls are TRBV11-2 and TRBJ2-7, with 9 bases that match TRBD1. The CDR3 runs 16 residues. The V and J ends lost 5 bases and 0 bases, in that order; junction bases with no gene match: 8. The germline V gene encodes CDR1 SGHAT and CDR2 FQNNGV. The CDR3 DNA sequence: TGTGCCAGCAGCATCGCCGGGACAGGGCACTCCTACGAGCAGTACTTC. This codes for CASSIAGTGHSYEQYF.

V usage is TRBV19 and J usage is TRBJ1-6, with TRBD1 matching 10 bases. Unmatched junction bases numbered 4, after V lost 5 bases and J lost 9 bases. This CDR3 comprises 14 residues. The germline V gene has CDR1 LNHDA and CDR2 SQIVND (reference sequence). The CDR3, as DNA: TGTGCCAGTAGTTGGGACAGGGGCTCTTCACCCCTCCACTTT. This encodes CASSWDRGSSPLHF.

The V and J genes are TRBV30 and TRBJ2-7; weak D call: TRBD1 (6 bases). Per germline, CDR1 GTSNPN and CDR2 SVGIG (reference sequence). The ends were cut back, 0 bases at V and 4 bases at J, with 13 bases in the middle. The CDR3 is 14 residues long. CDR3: CAWSVQGEPYEQYF. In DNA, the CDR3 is TGTGCCTGGAGTGTACAGGGTGAACCGTACGAGCAGTACTTC.

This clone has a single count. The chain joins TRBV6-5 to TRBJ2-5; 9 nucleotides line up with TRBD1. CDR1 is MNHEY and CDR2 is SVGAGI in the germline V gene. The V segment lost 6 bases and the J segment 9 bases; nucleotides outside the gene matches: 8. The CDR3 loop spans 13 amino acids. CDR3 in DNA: TGTGCCAGCAGCCAGGGACAGGGAGGACCCCAGTACTTC. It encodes CASSQGQGGPQYF.

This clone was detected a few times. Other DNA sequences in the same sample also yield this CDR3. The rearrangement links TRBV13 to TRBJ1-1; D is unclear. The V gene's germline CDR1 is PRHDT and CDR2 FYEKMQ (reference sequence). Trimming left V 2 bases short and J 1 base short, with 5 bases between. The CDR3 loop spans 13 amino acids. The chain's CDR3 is CASSLRGNTEAFF. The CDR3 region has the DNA TGTGCCAGCAGCTTACGAGGGAACACTGAAGCTTTCTTT.

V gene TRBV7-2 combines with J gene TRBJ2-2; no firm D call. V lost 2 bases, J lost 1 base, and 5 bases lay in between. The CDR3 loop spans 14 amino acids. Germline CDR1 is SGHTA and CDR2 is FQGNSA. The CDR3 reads CASSLLQNTGELFF. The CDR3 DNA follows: TGTGCCAGCAGCTTATTACAGAACACCGGGGAGCTGTTTTTT.

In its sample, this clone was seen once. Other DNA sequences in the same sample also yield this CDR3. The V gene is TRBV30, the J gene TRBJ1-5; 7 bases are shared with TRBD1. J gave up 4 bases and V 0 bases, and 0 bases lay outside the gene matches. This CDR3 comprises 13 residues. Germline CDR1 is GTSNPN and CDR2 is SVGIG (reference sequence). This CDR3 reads CAWSVQGNQPQHF. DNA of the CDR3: TGTGCCTGGAGTGTACAGGGGAATCAGCCCCAGCATTTT.

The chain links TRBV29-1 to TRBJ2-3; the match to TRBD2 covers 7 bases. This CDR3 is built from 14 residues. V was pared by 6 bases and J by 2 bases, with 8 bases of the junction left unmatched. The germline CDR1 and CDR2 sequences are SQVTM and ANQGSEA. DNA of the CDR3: TGCAGCGTGGCCCGACGGGAGGACACAGATACGCAGTATTTT. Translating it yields CSVARREDTDTQYF.

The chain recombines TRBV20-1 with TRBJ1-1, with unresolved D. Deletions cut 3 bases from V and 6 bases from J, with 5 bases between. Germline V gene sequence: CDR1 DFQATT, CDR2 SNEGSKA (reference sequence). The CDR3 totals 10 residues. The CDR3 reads CSARAAEAFF. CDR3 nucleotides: TGCAGTGCTAGGGCAGCTGAAGCTTTCTTT.

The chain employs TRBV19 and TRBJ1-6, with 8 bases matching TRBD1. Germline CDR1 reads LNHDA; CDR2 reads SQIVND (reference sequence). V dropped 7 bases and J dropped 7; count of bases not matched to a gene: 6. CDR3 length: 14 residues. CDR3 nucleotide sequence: TGTGCCAGTACCGTGACAGGGGAGAATTCACCCCTCCACTTT. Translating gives CASTVTGENSPLHF.